This TCR beta chain was recovered during a study of cytomegalovirus exposure and HLA in healthy donors. Across the study: The roughly 100 million unique TCR beta sequences, from roughly 170 million T cells, were found by an earlier analysis. Study-level points and caveats: A later examination showed that TCR association rates differed by HLA locus, with DRB1 most and HLA-C fewest. Later analysis showed most CMV-associated TCR beta chains appearing HLA-restricted.

To note about this clone: Its antigen is unidentified.

13 Jbeta primers and 60 Vbeta primers were used for the PCR. The protocol was immunoSEQ multiplex PCR, while the TCRdb copy is restricted to in-frame clones and leaves out a portion. The sample carries some 150,000 clones, roughly 74% recorded once. This clonotype originated in a young man in good health and CMV-seronegative. Sequences were obtained from PBMCs.

The CDR3 sequence: CASSIGANEQFF. The CDR3 nucleotides are TGTGCCAGTAGTATAGGGGCGAATGAGCAGTTCTTC. The chain employs TRBV19 and TRBJ2-1; unclear D gene. The CDR3 loop spans 12 amino acids. The V gene lost 1 base and the J gene lost 7 bases, with 5 bases spanning the gap. In germline, CDR1 is LNHDA, CDR2 SQIVND (reference sequence).